This TCR beta chain was sequenced for a study of blood T cell repertoires in COVID-19. Sequencing used immunoSEQ multiplex PCR; TCRdb keeps in-frame clones, though not all of them. The repertoire holds hundreds of thousands of clones, 85% to 90% seen once, with about 14% in the top ten. Enrolled through a virtual design, the participants were between roughly 18 and 95 years of age and came from approximately 25 US areas. This receptor was obtained from a man aged 30 to 45 who had been exposed to COVID-19. Material for sequencing was PBMCs or T cells enriched from blood (not recorded which).

CDR3 nucleotide sequence: TGTGCCAGCTCACCGGACATTGTAATGAGCTCCTACAATGAGCAGTTCTTC. Encoded protein: CASSPDIVMSSYNEQFF. The rearrangement links TRBV18 to TRBJ2-1, with D perhaps TRBD1 (5 bases). In germline, CDR1 is KGHSH, CDR2 LQKENI. V lost 3 bases to trimming and J lost 0 bases, with 15 bases between them. The CDR3 is 17 residues long.